Presented here are 8 T cell receptor beta chains from one specimen sequenced in a study of Ad26.COV2.S vaccination and SARS-CoV-2 variants. Noted treatment: some 19 received Ad26.COV2.S at low or high dose, single or two shots; 5 received placebo; per-sample allocation not given. Day 63 following the first vaccine or placebo injection was when the samples were taken. The method was immunoSEQ multiplex PCR; TCRdb's version includes in-frame clones alone and lacks a portion of them. The profile shows fewer than 400,000 clones, more than 70% of them singletons. This specimen was peripheral blood, taken in a trial of Ad26.COV2.S vaccine versus placebo. The receptors were gathered from a person between 18 and 59 years old who received the Ad26.COV2.S COVID-19 vaccine or a placebo.

The chain employs TRBV18 and TRBJ2-1, with TRBD2 matching 12 bases. V gave up 3 bases and J gave up 11 bases; unmatched junction bases: 8. The CDR3 totals 15 residues. Germline assignment: CDR1 KGHSH and CDR2 LQKENI. The CDR3 sequence is CASSPNPSGGAQQFF. The CDR3 DNA reads as TGTGCCAGCTCACCTAATCCTAGCGGGGGGGCTCAGCAGTTCTTC.

The rearrangement joins TRBV3-1 (or the pseudogene TRBV3-2) to TRBJ2-5; D remains unclear. The germline V gene has CDR1 LGHDT and CDR2 YNNKEL (reference sequence). The length of the CDR3 is 12 residues. Trimming left V 2 bases short and J 7 bases short, with 8 bases between. The CDR3 nucleotides read TGTGCCAGCAGCCAAATCGTGGGGACCCAGTACTTC. Translating gives CASSQIVGTQYF.

The V and J genes are TRBV6-2 or TRBV6-3 and TRBJ2-7; D might be TRBD1 (5 bases). V dropped 5 bases and J dropped 3 bases, with 14 bases sitting between them. This CDR3 spans 14 amino acids. Germline V gives CDR1 MNHEY, CDR2 SVGEGT. CDR3 in DNA: TGTGCCAGCAGTCCCCGACAGAAAGGCTACGAGCAGTACTTC. Protein: CASSPRQKGYEQYF.

CDR3 bases: TGTGCCTGGAGAGGGAGCTCCTATGGCTACACCTTC. As protein: CAWRGSSYGYTF. This chain connects TRBV30 to TRBJ1-2; no reliable D call. The germline V and J ends were trimmed by 3 bases and 4 bases, with 9 bases remaining between them. The CDR3 has 12 residues. CDR1 and CDR2 from the germline V gene are GTSNPN and SVGIG (reference sequence).

This chain links TRBV7-2 with TRBJ1-2; TRBD1 aligns across 10 bases. The germline gives CDR1 SGHTA, CDR2 FQGNSA. The CDR3 extends over 13 amino acids. V was pared by 4 bases and J by 7 bases, with 3 bases of the junction left unmatched. CDR3: CASSSTGGFGYTF. DNA of the CDR3: TGTGCCAGCAGCTCGACAGGGGGCTTTGGCTACACCTTC.

The chain uses TRBV30 and TRBJ2-3; no clear D gene. The germline CDR1 and CDR2 sequences are GTSNPN and SVGIG (reference sequence). The germline V and J ends were trimmed by 3 bases and 4 bases, with 11 bases remaining between them. The CDR3 consists of 13 residues. The CDR3 loop reads CAWRQKAADTQYF. In nucleotides, the CDR3 is TGTGCCTGGAGACAGAAAGCAGCAGATACGCAGTATTTT.

This sequence joins TRBV25-1 and TRBJ1-5, with D perhaps matching TRBD1 (5 bases). The CDR3 has 16 residues. In germline, CDR1 is MGHDK, CDR2 SYGVNS. Deletions cut 3 bases from V and 6 bases from J, with 18 bases between. The CDR3 region has the DNA TGTGCCAGCAGTGATGGGGGGAGCGGGGGAAGTCAGCCCCAGCATTTT. Amino acids: CASSDGGSGGSQPQHF.

The gene calls are TRBV29-1 and TRBJ1-2; TRBD1 aligns across 11 bases. The CDR3 covers 14 residues. Per the germline V gene, CDR1 is SQVTM and CDR2 is ANQGSEA. J was trimmed by 3 bases and V by 5 bases; bases with no gene match: 5. The CDR3 bases are TGCAGCGTTCCGGACAGGGGGCGCGACTATGGCTACACCTTC. Translated, it gives CSVPDRGRDYGYTF.